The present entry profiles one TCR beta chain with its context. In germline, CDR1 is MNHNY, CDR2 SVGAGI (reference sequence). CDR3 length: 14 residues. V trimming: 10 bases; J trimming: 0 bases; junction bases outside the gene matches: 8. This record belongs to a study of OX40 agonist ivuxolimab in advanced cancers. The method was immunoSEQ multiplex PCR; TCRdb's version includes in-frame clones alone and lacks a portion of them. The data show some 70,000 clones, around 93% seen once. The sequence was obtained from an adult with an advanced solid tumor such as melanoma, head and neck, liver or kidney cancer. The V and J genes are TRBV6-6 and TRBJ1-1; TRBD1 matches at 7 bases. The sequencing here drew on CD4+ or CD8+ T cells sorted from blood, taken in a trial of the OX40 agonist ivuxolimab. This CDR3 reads CATRTGPLNTEAFF. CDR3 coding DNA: TGTGCCACCAGGACAGGTCCACTGAACACTGAAGCTTTCTTT.